This TCR beta chain is drawn from a study of cytomegalovirus exposure and HLA in healthy donors. The overall study: From about 180 million T cells, an earlier analysis saw around 120 million unique TCR beta sequences. Overall study results and limits: Presence/absence analyses assumed roughly uniform sequencing depth across donors.

PCR involved 60 Vbeta and 13 Jbeta primers. This table comes from immunoSEQ multiplex PCR, and its TCRdb copy is limited to in-frame clones, with some not included. The sample lists 160,000 or so clones, roughly 80% occurring once. This cohort consisted of healthy bone marrow donors. A remark on this clone: Its antigen is still unknown.

V was pared by 4 bases and J by 4 bases, with 6 bases of the junction left unmatched. CDR3 length: 15 residues. Germline assignment: CDR1 LGHNA and CDR2 YSLEER. Sequencing was performed on PBMCs. The sequence came from a male donor in good health and CMV-seropositive. V gene TRBV4-3 combines with J gene TRBJ1-4, with 7 nucleotides matching TRBD1. CDR3 loop: CASSLRGQLNEKLFF. CDR3 bases: TGCGCCAGCAGCCTCAGGGGACAGCTTAATGAAAAACTGTTTTTT.